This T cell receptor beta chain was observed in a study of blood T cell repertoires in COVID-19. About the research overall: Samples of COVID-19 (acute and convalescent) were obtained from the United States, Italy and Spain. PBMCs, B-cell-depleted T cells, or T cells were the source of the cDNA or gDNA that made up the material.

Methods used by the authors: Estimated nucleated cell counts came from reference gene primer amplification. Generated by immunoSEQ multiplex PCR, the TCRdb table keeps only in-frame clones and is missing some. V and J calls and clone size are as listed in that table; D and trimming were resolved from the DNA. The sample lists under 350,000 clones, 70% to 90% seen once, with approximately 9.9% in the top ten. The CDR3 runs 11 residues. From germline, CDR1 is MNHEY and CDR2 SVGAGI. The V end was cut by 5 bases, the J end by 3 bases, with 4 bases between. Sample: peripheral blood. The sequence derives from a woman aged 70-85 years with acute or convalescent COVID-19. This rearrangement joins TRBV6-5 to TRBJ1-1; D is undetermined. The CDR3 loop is CASSQYTEAFF. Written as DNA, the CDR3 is TGTGCCAGCAGTCAGTACACTGAAGCTTTCTTT.